The sequence of this T cell receptor beta chain was determined in a study of cytomegalovirus exposure and HLA in healthy donors. This clone has a handful of counts. The study ran its PCR with 60 Vbeta and 13 Jbeta primers. TCRdb keeps only in-frame clones here, not all; method: immunoSEQ multiplex PCR. The repertoire has about 120,000 clones, 8.5% to 10% of them found once; the top ten carry less than 4%. Germline values: CDR1 PRHDT, CDR2 FYEKMQ (reference sequence). Trimming took off 3 bases at V and 6 bases at J, with 12 bases between the two ends. The CDR3 spans 14 residues. This sequence originates from a man aged 30-40 years in good health and CMV-seronegative. The specimen was PBMCs. The gene calls are TRBV13 and TRBJ2-1; D gene uncertain. CDR3: CASSLELTGNEQFF. CDR3 nucleotides: TGTGCCAGCAGCTTGGAACTGACGGGCAATGAGCAGTTCTTC.